This T cell receptor (beta chain) came from a study of blood T cell repertoires in COVID-19. CDR3 length: 15 residues. CDR1 is LNHDA and CDR2 is SQIVND in the germline V gene (reference sequence). V was pared by 5 bases and J by 4 bases, with 9 bases of the junction left unmatched. Profiled with immunoSEQ multiplex PCR; TCRdb holds only in-frame clones, not every one. Among tens of thousands of clones, over 80% were seen once, and the ten largest hold about 17%. This clone was seen a handful of times. The V and J genes are TRBV19 and TRBJ2-3; 7 bases match TRBD1. The receptor was isolated from a woman aged 80 or over with active or convalescent COVID-19. Source material: peripheral blood. CDR3 loop: CASSPYRGMADTQYF. The CDR3 DNA reads as TGTGCCAGTAGTCCATACAGGGGAATGGCAGATACGCAGTATTTT.